This TCR beta chain was found in a study of blood T cell repertoires in COVID-19. Study context: Acute-phase and convalescent COVID-19 samples originated in the United States, Italy and Spain. T cells, B-cell-depleted T cells, or PBMCs provided the cDNA or gDNA that served as material.

From germline, CDR1 is SGHRS and CDR2 YFSETQ. The CDR3 has 15 residues. V dropped 2 bases and J dropped 4; count of bases not matched to a gene: 4. In the source study's methods: Amplification of reference gene primers provided the estimated nucleated cell counts. Sequencing was performed with immunoSEQ multiplex PCR; in TCRdb, only in-frame clones are kept and a portion is missing. V, J and clone size were drawn from that table, and D and trimming were deduced from the DNA. The sample contains 60,000 to 100,000 clones, around 90% of which appear only once. The chain combines TRBV5-1 with TRBJ1-4, with 8 bases lining up with TRBD1. The clonotype originates from a man aged 50-59 years with active COVID-19. The sample comprised peripheral blood. The CDR3 sequence is CASSFRTGSNEKLFF. In nucleotides, the CDR3 is TGCGCCAGCAGCTTTCGGACAGGGAGTAATGAAAAACTGTTTTTT.